These 5 T cell receptor beta chains were sequenced from one sample in a study of T-cell reconstitution after alpha-beta-depleted transplantation in children. Construction of the TCRbeta library involved unique molecular identifiers. TCRdb re-analysed the PCR reads in MiXCR, keeping a single row per CDR3 protein. The sample lists just over 200,000 distinct CDR3 sequences, around 9.2% occurring once. Here the sequenced sample was PBMCs, mostly from graft donor cells, taken 360 days after TCRalphabeta/CD19-depleted stem cell transplant. The receptors stem from a male patient under 10 years old who had a stem cell transplant for acute myeloid leukemia, so the T cells may come from the graft donor.

A few counts support this clonotype. The J gene is TRBJ2-7, the V gene TRBV7-9, with 7 nucleotides matching TRBD1. Germline assignment: CDR1 SEHNR and CDR2 FQNEAQ (reference sequence). V was clipped by 2 bases and J by 2 bases; unmatched bases: 6. The CDR3 spans 15 residues. The CDR3 is CASSLFRDSPYEQYF. The CDR3 DNA follows: TGTGCCAGCAGCTTATTCCGGGACAGCCCCTACGAGCAGTACTTC.

The chain is built from TRBV6-2 or TRBV6-3 and TRBJ2-5, with 8 bases that match TRBD1. Germline-derived CDR1 and CDR2 are MNHEY and SVGEGT. V shed 6 bases and J 4 bases; nucleotides not matched to a gene: 4. The CDR3 sequence is 13 residues long. CDR3 nucleotides: TGTGCCAGCAGACGCGACAGGGGAGAGACCCAGTACTTC. It codes for CASRRDRGETQYF.

This clonotype showed up many times. The chain is built from TRBV12-3 or TRBV12-4 and TRBJ2-1; 7 nucleotides agree with TRBD2. The CDR3 has 15 residues. The ends lost 5 bases at V and 4 bases at J; junction bases unmatched: 8. The CDR3 DNA follows: TGTGCCAGCAGTCGACGGGGCGGGGGATACAATGAGCAGTTCTTC. Its protein product is CASSRRGGGYNEQFF.

At least ten counts were recorded for this clonotype. The chain couples TRBV10-3 to TRBJ2-7; D tentatively reads TRBD1 or TRBD2 (6 bases each). The CDR3 loop spans 15 amino acids. V lost 2 bases and J lost 4, with 15 bases in between. Germline lookup yields CDR1 ENHRY and CDR2 SYGVKD. CDR3 region: CAISEVSGARYEQYV. Written as DNA, the CDR3 is TGTGCCATCAGTGAGGTCTCGGGGGCGCGGTACGAGCAGTACGTC.

This sequence joins TRBV7-2 and TRBJ1-1, with D tentatively TRBD1 (6 bases). V was trimmed by 4 bases and J by 7 bases, leaving 13 bases between them. The CDR3 consists of 13 residues. Germline-derived CDR1 and CDR2 are SGHTA and FQGNSA. The CDR3 spells CASSSYREIEAFF. The DNA for the CDR3 is TGTGCCAGCAGCTCCTACAGGGAAATTGAAGCTTTCTTT.